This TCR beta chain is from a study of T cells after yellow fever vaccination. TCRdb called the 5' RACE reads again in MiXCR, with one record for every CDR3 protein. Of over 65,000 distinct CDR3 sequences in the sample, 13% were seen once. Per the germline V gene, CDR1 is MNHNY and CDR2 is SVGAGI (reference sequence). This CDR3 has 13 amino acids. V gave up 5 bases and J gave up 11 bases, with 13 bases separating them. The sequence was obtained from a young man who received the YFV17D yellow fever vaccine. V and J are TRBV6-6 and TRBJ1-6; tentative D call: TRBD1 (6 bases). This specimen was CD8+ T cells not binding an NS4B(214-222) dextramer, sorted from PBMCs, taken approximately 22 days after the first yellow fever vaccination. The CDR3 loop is CASSAPGVTPLHF. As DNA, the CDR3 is TGTGCCAGCAGTGCCCCAGGGGTTACACCCCTCCACTTT.